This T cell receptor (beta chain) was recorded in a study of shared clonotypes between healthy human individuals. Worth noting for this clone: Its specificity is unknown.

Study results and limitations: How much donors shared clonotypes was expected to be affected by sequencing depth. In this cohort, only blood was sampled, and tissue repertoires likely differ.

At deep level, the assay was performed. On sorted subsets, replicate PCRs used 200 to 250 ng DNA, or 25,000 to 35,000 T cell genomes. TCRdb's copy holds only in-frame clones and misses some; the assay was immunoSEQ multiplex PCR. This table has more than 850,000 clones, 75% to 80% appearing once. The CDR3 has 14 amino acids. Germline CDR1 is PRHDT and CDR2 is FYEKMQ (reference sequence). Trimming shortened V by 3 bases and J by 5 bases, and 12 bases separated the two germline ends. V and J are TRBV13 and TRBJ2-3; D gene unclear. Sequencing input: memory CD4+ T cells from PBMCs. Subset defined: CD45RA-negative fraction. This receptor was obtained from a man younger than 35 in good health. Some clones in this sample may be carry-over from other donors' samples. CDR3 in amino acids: CASSLQWREDTQYF. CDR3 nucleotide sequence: TGTGCCAGCAGCTTGCAGTGGAGAGAAGATACGCAGTATTTT.